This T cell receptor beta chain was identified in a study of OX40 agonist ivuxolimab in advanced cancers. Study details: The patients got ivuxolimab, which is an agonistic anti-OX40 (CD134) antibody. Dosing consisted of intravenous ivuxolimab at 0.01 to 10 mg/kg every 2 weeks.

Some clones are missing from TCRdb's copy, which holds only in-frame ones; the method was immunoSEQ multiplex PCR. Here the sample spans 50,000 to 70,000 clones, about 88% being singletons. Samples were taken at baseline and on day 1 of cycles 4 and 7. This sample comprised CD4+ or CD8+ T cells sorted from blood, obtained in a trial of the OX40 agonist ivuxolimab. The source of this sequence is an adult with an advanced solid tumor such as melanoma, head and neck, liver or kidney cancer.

The CDR3 DNA follows: TGTGCCAGCAGCTTAGTGCCAACTGGGGCCAACGTCCTGACTTTC. This codes for CASSLVPTGANVLTF. The V and J genes are TRBV7-8 and TRBJ2-6; no definite D call. V dropped 1 base and J dropped 2 bases, with 6 bases sitting between them. This CDR3 has 15 amino acids. The germline V gene encodes CDR1 SGHVS and CDR2 FQNEAQ.